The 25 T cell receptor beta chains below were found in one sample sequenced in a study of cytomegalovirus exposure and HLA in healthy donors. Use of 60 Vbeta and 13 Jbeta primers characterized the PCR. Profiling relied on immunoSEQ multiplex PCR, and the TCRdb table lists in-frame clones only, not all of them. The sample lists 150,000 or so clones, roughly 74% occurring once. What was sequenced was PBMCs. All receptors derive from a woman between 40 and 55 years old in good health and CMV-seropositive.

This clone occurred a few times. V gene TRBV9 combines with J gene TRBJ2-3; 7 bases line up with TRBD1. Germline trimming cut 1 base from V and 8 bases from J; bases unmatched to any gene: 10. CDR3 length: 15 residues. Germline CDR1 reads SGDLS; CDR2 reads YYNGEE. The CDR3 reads CASSVRDSEGGTQYF. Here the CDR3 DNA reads TGTGCCAGCAGCGTAAGGGACAGTGAAGGCGGTACGCAGTATTTT.

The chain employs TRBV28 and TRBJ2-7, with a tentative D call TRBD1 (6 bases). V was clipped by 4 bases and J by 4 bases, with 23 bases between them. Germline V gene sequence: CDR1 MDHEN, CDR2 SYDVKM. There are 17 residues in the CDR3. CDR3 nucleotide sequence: TGTGCCAGCAGTTCCCGATGGACCGCTGAAGGGGGTTACGAGCAGTACTTC. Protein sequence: CASSSRWTAEGGYEQYF.

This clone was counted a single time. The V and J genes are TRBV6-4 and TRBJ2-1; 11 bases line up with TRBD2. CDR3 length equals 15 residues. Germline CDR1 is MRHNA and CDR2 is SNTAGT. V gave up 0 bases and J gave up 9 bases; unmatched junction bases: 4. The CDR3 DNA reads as TGTGCCAGCAGTGACTCAGTAGCGGGAGGGGCTGAGCAGTTCTTC. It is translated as CASSDSVAGGAEQFF.

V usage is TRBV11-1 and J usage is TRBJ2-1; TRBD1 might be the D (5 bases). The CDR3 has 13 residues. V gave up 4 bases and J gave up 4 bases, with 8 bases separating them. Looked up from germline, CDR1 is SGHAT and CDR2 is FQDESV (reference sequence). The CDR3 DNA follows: TGTGCCAGCAGCTCTCAGGGATACAATGAGCAGTTCTTC. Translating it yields CASSSQGYNEQFF.

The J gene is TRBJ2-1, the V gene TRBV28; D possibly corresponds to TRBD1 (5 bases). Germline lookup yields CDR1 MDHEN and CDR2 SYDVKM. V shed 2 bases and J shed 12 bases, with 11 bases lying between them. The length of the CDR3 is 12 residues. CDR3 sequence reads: CASSLQGMWQFF. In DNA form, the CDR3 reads TGTGCCAGCAGTTTACAGGGTATGTGGCAGTTCTTC. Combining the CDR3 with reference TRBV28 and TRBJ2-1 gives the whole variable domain DVKVTQSSRYLVKRTGEKVFLECVQDMDHENMFWYRQDPGLGLRLIYFSYDVKMKEKGDIPEGYSVSREKKERFSLILESASTNQTSMYLCASSLQGMWQFFGPGTRLTVL.

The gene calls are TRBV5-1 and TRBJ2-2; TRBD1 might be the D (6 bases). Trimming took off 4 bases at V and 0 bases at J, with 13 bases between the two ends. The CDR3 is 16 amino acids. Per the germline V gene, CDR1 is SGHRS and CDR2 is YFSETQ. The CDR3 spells CASSLTTGSNTGELFF. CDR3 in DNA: TGCGCCAGCAGCCTGACGACAGGTTCGAACACCGGGGAGCTGTTTTTT.

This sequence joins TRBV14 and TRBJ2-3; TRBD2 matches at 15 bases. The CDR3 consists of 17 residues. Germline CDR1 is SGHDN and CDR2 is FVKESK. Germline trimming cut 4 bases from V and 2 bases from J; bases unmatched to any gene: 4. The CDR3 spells CASSLRTSGRVTDTQYF. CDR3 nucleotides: TGTGCCAGCAGCCTTCGGACTAGCGGGAGGGTCACAGATACGCAGTATTTT.

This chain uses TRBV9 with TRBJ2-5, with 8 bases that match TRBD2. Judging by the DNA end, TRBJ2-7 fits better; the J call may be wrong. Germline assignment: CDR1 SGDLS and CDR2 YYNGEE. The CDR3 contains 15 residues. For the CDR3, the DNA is TGTGCCAGCAGCGTAAATAGCGGGACCGGGGGCGAGCAGTACTTC. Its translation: CASSVNSGTGGEQYF.

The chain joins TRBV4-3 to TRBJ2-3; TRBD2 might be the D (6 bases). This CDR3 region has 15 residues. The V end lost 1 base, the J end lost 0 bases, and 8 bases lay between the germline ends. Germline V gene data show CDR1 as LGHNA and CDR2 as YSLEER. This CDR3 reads CASSQGLASTDTQYF. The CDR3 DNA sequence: TGCGCCAGCAGCCAAGGGCTAGCGAGCACAGATACGCAGTATTTT.

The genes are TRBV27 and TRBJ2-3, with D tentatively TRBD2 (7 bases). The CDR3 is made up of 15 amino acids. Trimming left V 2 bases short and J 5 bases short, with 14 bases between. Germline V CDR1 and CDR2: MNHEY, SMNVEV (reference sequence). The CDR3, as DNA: TGTGCCAGCAGTTTAAGGGGGAGGGCCGTAGATACGCAGTATTTT. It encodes CASSLRGRAVDTQYF.

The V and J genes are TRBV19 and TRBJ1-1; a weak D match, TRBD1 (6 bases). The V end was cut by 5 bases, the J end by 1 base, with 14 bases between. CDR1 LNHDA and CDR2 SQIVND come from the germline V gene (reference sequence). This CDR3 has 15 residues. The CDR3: CASSFYRAQNTEAFF. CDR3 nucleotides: TGTGCCAGTAGTTTCTACAGGGCTCAGAACACTGAAGCTTTCTTT.

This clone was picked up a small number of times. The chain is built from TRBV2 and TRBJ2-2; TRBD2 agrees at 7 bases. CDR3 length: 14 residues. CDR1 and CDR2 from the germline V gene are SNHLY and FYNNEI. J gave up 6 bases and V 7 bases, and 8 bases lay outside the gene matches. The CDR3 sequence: CASKGGSSAGELFF. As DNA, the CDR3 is TGTGCCAGCAAGGGCGGGAGTTCAGCCGGGGAGCTGTTTTTT.

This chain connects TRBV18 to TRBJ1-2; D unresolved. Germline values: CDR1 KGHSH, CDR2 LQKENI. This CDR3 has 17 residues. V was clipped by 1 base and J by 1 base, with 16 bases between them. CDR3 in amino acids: CASSPRKGGSNNYGYTF. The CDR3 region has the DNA TGTGCCAGCTCACCACGGAAGGGAGGATCCAATAACTATGGCTACACCTTC.

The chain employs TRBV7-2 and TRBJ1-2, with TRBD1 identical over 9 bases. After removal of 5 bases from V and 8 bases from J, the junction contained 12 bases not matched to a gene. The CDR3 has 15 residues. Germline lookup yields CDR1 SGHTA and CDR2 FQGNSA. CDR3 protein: CASSTPGQGGKGYTF. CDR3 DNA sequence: TGTGCCAGCAGCACTCCGGGACAGGGAGGCAAGGGCTACACCTTC.

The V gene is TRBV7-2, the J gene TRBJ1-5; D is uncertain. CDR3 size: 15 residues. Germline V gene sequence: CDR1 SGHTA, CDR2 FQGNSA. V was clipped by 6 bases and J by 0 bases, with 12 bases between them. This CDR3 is CASSFLGVSNQPQHF. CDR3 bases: TGTGCCAGCAGTTTTCTGGGCGTTAGCAATCAGCCCCAGCATTTT.

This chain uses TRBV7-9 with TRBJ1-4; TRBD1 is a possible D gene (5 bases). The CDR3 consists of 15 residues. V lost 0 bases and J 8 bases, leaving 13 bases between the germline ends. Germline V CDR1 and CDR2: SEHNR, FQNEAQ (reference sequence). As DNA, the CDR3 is TGTGCCAGCAGCTTAGCGCGGGGGGTAGGGGAAAAACTGTTTTTT. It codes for CASSLARGVGEKLFF.

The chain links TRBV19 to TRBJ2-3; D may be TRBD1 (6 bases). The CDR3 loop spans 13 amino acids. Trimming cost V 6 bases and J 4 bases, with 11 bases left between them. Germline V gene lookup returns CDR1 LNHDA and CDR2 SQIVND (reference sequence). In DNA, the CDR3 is TGTGCCAGTAGGGAACAGGGCGCAGATACGCAGTATTTT. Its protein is CASREQGADTQYF.

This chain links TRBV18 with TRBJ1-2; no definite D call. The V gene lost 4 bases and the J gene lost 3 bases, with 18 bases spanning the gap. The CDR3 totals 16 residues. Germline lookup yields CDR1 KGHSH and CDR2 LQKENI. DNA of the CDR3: TGTGCCAGCTCACGTTTTAACATTCCCGAGGACTATGGCTACACCTTC. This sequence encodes CASSRFNIPEDYGYTF.

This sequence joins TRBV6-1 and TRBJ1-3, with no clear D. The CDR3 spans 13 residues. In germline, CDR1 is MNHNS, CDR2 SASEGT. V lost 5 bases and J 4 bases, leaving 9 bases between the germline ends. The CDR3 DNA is TGTGCCAGCAGTACTAGGTCGGGAAACACCATATATTTT. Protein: CASSTRSGNTIYF.

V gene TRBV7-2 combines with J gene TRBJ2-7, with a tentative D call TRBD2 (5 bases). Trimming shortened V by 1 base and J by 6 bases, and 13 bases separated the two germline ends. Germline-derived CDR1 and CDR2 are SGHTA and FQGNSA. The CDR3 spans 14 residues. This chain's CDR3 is CASSLVGLASEQYF. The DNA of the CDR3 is TGTGCCAGCAGCTTAGTAGGGCTAGCCAGCGAGCAGTACTTC. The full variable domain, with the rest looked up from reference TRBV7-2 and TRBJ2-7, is GAGVSQSPSNKVTEKGKDVELRCDPISGHTALYWYRQSLGQGLEFLIYFQGNSAPDKSGLPSDRFSAERTGGSVSTLTIQRTQQEDSAVYLCASSLVGLASEQYFGPGTRLTVT.

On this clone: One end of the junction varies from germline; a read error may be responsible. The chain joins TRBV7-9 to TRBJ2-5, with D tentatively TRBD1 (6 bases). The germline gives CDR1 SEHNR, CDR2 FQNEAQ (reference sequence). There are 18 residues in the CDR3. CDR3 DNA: TGTTCCAGCAGTACTACCACCTGGACCGGGACAAATCAAGAGACCCAGTACTTC. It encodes CSSSTTTWTGTNQETQYF.

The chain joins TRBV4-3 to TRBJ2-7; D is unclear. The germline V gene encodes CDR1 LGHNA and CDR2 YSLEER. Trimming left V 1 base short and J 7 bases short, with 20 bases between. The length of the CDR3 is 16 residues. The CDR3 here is CASSQVFAHFAGEQYF. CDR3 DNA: TGCGCCAGCAGCCAAGTTTTCGCCCACTTCGCAGGTGAGCAGTACTTC.

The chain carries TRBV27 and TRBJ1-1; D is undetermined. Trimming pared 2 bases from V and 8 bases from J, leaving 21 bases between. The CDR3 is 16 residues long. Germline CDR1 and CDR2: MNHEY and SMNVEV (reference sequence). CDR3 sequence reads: CASSLRFSPSPSEAFF. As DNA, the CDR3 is TGTGCCAGCAGTTTACGATTTAGTCCAAGTCCATCGGAAGCTTTCTTT.

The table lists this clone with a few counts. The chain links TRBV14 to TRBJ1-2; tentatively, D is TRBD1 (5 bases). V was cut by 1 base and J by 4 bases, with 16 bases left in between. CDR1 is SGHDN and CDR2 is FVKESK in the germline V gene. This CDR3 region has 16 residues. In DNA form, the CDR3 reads TGTGCCAGCAGCCAAGCGGTGGCAGGGTGGGGCTATGGCTACACCTTC. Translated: CASSQAVAGWGYGYTF.

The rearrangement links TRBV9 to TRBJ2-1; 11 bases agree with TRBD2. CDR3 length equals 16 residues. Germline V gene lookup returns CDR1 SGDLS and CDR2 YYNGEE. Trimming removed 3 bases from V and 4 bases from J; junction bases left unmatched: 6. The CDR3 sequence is CASSAPGTSGYNEQFF. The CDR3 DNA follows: TGTGCCAGCAGCGCCCCCGGGACTAGCGGATACAATGAGCAGTTCTTC.